The rows below give T cell receptor beta chains drawn from one sample of a study of neoadjuvant anti-PD-1 for oral cavity cancer. Measured with immunoSEQ multiplex PCR; TCRdb has only the in-frame clones, and not every one. The repertoire holds approximately 43,000 clones, with about three quarters as singletons. Specimen: PBMCs, collected after nivolumab (anti-PD-1) treatment. All receptors come from a person between 40 and 85 years old with oral cavity squamous cell carcinoma. Each CDR3 is given with its conserved first and last residue. The D gene is left open where the match is weak.

v_gene: TRBV4-1; d_gene: TRBD2; CDR3aa: CASSPDTSGGSSYEQYF
v_gene: TRBV13; d_gene: TRBD1; CDR3aa: CASSVQGALNTEAFF
v_gene: TRBV30; d_gene: .; CDR3aa: CAWKGRGPLANYGYTF
v_gene: TRBV7-8; d_gene: TRBD1; CDR3aa: CASSLVGGQRREYGYTF
v_gene: TRBV2; d_gene: TRBD2; CDR3aa: CASSEAIPGGEQFF
v_gene: TRBV2; d_gene: .; CDR3aa: CASSEETRADTQYF
v_gene: TRBV7-3; d_gene: TRBD2; CDR3aa: CASSLASGRYNEQFF
v_gene: TRBV29-1; d_gene: TRBD2; CDR3aa: CSVGGGAKNIQYF
v_gene: TRBV4-1; d_gene: .; CDR3aa: CASSPRLNTEAFF
v_gene: TRBV6-4; d_gene: TRBD2; CDR3aa: CASLESTSGSSRQTQYF
v_gene: TRBV5-1; d_gene: .; CDR3aa: CASSSTPGGGELFF
v_gene: TRBV11-3; d_gene: .; CDR3aa: CASSLGFNTEAFF
v_gene: TRBV15; d_gene: TRBD2; CDR3aa: CATSPPLAGGPIYNEQFF
v_gene: TRBV9; d_gene: TRBD1; CDR3aa: CASSVEDRGQVGGYTF
v_gene: TRBV5-1; d_gene: TRBD2; CDR3aa: CASSLEGGDTQYF
v_gene: TRBV28; d_gene: TRBD1; CDR3aa: CASSLTGGYEQYF
v_gene: TRBV28; d_gene: TRBD1; CDR3aa: CASSSDRGQYF
v_gene: TRBV14; d_gene: .; CDR3aa: CASSLHPGPNTGELFF
v_gene: TRBV2; d_gene: .; CDR3aa: CASSTHPIEHYNEQFF
v_gene: TRBV27; d_gene: .; CDR3aa: CASKRPGRKTQYF
v_gene: TRBV11-2; d_gene: .; CDR3aa: CASRRRTSKGSPLHF
v_gene: TRBV27; d_gene: .; CDR3aa: CASSLTAGRGPTGELFF
v_gene: TRBV7-2; d_gene: .; CDR3aa: CASSTTVYGYTF
v_gene: TRBV25-1; d_gene: TRBD2; CDR3aa: CASGMGGWNGELFF